The 5 T cell receptor beta chains presented below share a single source sample, sequenced in a study of identical twins. TCRdb processed the 5' RACE reads anew with MiXCR; each CDR3 protein has one entry. The profile shows hundreds of thousands of distinct CDR3 sequences, roughly 20% of them singletons. These data were likewise used in another study, on T cells expressing NK-cell markers.

The sequenced sample consisted of PBMCs. The receptors were sampled from a woman aged 18-29 years in good health.

Many counts were recorded for this clonotype. The chain couples TRBV5-1 to TRBJ1-1; maybe TRBD1 (6 bases). Germline values: CDR1 SGHRS, CDR2 YFSETQ. The V gene lost 2 bases and the J gene lost 0 bases, with 14 bases spanning the gap. This CDR3 region has 16 residues. CDR3 sequence: CASSLRGPVLNTEAFF. For the CDR3, the DNA is TGCGCCAGCAGCTTACGGGGGCCAGTTCTGAACACTGAAGCTTTCTTT. Supplemented by reference TRBV5-1 and TRBJ1-1, the full variable domain reads KAGVTQTPRYLIKTRGQQVTLSCSPISGHRSVSWYQQTPGQGLQFLFEYFSETQRNKGNFPGRFSGRQFSNSRSEMNVSTLELGDSALYLCASSLRGPVLNTEAFFGQGTRLTVV.

The V call is TRBV20-1, the J call TRBJ2-3; possibly TRBD1 or TRBD2 for D (5 bases each). The CDR3 sequence is 13 residues long. CDR1 and CDR2 (germline): DFQATT, SNEGSKA (reference sequence). Deletions cut 6 bases from V and 2 bases from J, with 12 bases between. CDR3 sequence: CSALRGVTDTQYF. CDR3 in DNA: TGCAGTGCCCTCCGAGGGGTCACAGATACGCAGTATTTT.

Points on this clonotype: The germline gene is not matched at one end of the junction; a read error may be the cause. The chain combines TRBV5-1 with TRBJ2-3; D possibly corresponds to TRBD1 (6 bases). The CDR3 has 14 residues. Germline CDR1 and CDR2: SGHRS and YFSETQ. The CDR3 loop is CASSLEQGTDTQYF. Written as DNA, the CDR3 is TGTGCCAGCAGTTTAGAACAGGGAACAGATACGCAGTATTTT.

A few counts support this clonotype. The rearrangement links TRBV7-9 to TRBJ2-3, with TRBD2 matching over 10 bases. The CDR3 totals 16 residues. The V gene's germline CDR1 is SEHNR and CDR2 FQNEAQ (reference sequence). Trimming at V came to 5 bases and at J to 0 bases, leaving 5 bases not matched to a gene. CDR3 nucleotide sequence: TGTGCCAGCAGCCAGCCTAGCGGGAGAAGCACAGATACGCAGTATTTT. Translation: CASSQPSGRSTDTQYF. Looking up the rest from reference TRBV7-9 and TRBJ2-3 gives the full variable domain: DTGVSQNPRHKITKRGQNVTFRCDPISEHNRLYWYRQTLGQGPEFLTYFQNEAQLEKSRLLSDRFSAERPKGSFSTLEIQRTEQGDSAMYLCASSQPSGRSTDTQYFGPGTRLTVL.

J is TRBJ1-1 and V is TRBV5-1; TRBD1 agrees at 8 bases. The CDR3 totals 13 residues. With 4 bases clipped from V and 5 bases from J, the junction kept 4 bases outside the gene matches. Looked up from germline, CDR1 is SGHRS and CDR2 is YFSETQ. As DNA, the CDR3 is TGCGCCAGCAGCAGGACAGGGCCGACTGAAGCTTTCTTT. As protein: CASSRTGPTEAFF.